This T cell receptor (beta chain) was captured in a study of shared clonotypes between healthy human individuals. CD45RO negativity and positive selection for CCR7 defined naive CD8 cells, a population that excluded terminally differentiated effector memory CD45RA+ cells. The count of this clone is one. This CDR3 spans 14 amino acids. V was cut by 4 bases and J by 0 bases, with 9 bases left in between. The germline gives CDR1 PRHDT, CDR2 FYEKMQ (reference sequence). TCRdb's table, derived via immunoSEQ multiplex PCR, lists solely in-frame clones and lacks some. The table records millions of clones, approximately 94% of them present only once.

V and J are TRBV13 and TRBJ1-1; D unresolved. The source is a man aged 18 to 30 in good health. Sequencing input: naive CD8+ T cells sorted from blood. The CDR3 here is CASSSDGMNTEAFF. DNA of the CDR3: TGTGCCAGCAGCTCGGACGGAATGAACACTGAAGCTTTCTTT.